This T cell receptor beta chain emerged from a study of T cell responses to AZD1222 COVID-19 vaccine (dated by TCRdb to the early 2020s). Describing the broader study: TCR sequencing was performed for 230 to 250 trial participants, of whom roughly 200 were given two doses of AZD1222 and some 26 were given two doses of MenACWY control vaccine. Enrollment into the trials was organized by age into subgroups of 18-55, 56-69 and 70-plus years, and those subgroups contained approximately 160, 26 and 62 TCR-sequenced participants, respectively. Results the study describes overall, beyond this receptor: Conclusions about previously exposed vaccinees were limited because only 5 or 6 AZD1222 recipients were SARS-CoV-2 seropositive at baseline. The 56-69-year group was small, and its depth increase did not reach significance, likely because of low power. After two AZD1222 doses, both the breadth and the depth of spike-specific TCRs were significantly higher than at day 0 and than in MenACWY recipients. Reportedly, close to half of the unique spike-specific TCRs recognized epitopes lying outside the regions that are mutated in the B.1.351 and B.1.1.7 variants. Participants were mostly white British, with more females than males. The authors suggested clonal diversity may have been underestimated. Because no samples from the day 14 peak response were available, repertoires could be characterized only after the peak T cell response. CD4 TCRs associated with the vaccine covered the entire spike protein, and the dominant responses were in regions 160-218 and 743-854.

Interpreted using the paper, the time point label stands for: about 28 days (+/-7) after the second vaccine dose. The intended sense of this specimen's treatment or condition label: meningococcal conjugate vaccine given as trial control. Vaccinee samples came from UK trials COV001 and COV002, including a single-blind randomized controlled phase 2/3 trial of AZD1222 (ChAdOx1 nCoV-19) in healthy adults. For TCRbeta chain sequencing, PBMC samples were collected from trial participants at day 0 and at day 28 after the second dose. The CDR3 regions of human TCRbeta chains were subjected to immunosequencing. The source study handled its data this way. Repertoire TCRs were checked for matches against a reference library of SARS-CoV-2-specific TCRs that had been generated using the MIRA antigen-specificity platform. Breadth was defined as the fraction of unique TCRs that were SARS-CoV-2-associated, and depth was defined as the fraction of total T cells that were SARS-CoV-2-associated. Each spike-specific TCR was assigned to its reactive spike region and to a CD4 or CD8 class using the MIRA data. Log10-transformed breadth and depth values were compared by one-way ANOVA with Sidak's multiple comparisons tests. TCRdb limited this immuneACCESS table to in-frame rearrangements with V and J called. A share of clones is missing; checked studies link under half to unresolved V genes, and the rest is unexplained. That table gives V, J and clone size, and the DNA gave D and trimming. The sample profile shows 75,000 to 95,000 clones; approximately 88% of them were found once. The ten largest clonotypes hold 9% to 10% of the sample.

CDR1 and CDR2 are drawn from the germline V gene (reference sequence): SGHKS, YYEKEE. Trimming takes 0 bases from V and 4 bases from J, and the germline ends sit 10 bases apart. The cysteine opens and the phenylalanine closes a CDR3 of 15 amino acids. Only the CDR3 DNA stays, 45 bases, in frame from base 1. This clone was seen only once. It has no known antigen specificity. The sample holds no much larger clone one base away, and base qualities are not on file. This receptor was obtained from an adult who received the MenACWY meningococcal vaccine as a control. The chain is encoded by TRBV5-5 joined to TRBJ2-2, with TRBD1 as a weak D call on 6 bases. The sequencing used peripheral blood, collected 28 days after the second dose of the MenACWY control vaccine. Read as DNA, the sequence is TGTGCCAGCAGCTTGGTGGCAGGGGTCACCGGGGAGCTGTTTTTT. It translates to CASSLVAGVTGELFF.